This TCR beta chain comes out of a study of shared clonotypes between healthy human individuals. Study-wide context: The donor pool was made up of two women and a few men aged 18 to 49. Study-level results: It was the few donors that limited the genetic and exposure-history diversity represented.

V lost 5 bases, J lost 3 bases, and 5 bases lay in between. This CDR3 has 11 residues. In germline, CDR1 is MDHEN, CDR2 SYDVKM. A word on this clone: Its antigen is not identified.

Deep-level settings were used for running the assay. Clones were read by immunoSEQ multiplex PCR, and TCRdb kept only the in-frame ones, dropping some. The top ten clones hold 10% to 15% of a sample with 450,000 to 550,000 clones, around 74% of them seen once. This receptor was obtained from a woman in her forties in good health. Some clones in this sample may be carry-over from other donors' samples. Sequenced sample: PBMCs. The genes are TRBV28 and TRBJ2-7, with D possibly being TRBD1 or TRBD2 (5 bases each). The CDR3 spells CASSGGYEQYF. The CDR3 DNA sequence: TGTGCCAGCAGTGGGGGCTACGAGCAGTACTTC.